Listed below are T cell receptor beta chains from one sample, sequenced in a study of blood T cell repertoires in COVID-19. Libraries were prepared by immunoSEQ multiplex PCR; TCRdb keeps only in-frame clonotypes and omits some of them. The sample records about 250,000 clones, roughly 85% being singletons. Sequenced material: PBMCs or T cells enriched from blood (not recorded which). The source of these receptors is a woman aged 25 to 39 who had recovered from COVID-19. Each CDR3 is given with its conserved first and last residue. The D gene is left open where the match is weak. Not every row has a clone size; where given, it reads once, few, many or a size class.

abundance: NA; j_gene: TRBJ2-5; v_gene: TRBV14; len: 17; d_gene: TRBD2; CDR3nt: TGTGCCAGCAGCCAAGGGACTTATTGGGGGGGCCAAGAGACCCAGTACTTC; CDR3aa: CASSQGTYWGGQETQYF
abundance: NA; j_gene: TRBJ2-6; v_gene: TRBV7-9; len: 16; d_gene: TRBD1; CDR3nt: TGTGCCAGCAGCCACGGGACAGGTTCTGGGGCCAACGTCCTGACTTTC; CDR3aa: CASSHGTGSGANVLTF
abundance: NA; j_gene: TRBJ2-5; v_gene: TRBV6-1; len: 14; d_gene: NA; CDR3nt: TGTGCCAGCAGTGAAGAGCACCTAGAAGAGACCCAGTACTTC; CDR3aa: CASSEEHLEETQYF
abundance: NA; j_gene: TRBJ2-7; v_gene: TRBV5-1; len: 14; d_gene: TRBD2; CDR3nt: TGCGCCAGCAAGGACCTAGCGGGAGCCTACGAGCAGTACTTC; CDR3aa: CASKDLAGAYEQYF
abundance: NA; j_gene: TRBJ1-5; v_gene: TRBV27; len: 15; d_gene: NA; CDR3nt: TGTGCCAGCAGTTTGGGGACATCCTCCAATCAGCCCCAGCATTTT; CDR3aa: CASSLGTSSNQPQHF
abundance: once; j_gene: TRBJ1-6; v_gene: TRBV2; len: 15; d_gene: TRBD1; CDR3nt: TGTGCCAGCATGGCGAGGGGGCTACGGAATTCACCCCTCCACTTT; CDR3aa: CASMARGLRNSPLHF
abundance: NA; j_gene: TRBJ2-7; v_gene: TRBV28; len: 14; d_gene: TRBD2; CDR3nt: TGTGCCAGCAGTTTAAGACTAGCGGGCTACGAGCAGTACTTC; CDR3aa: CASSLRLAGYEQYF
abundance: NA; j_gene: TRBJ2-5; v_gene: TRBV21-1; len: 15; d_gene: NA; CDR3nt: TGTGCCAGCAGCAAAGGACTAGCGGGGGGAGAGACCCAGTACTTC; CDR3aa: CASSKGLAGGETQYF
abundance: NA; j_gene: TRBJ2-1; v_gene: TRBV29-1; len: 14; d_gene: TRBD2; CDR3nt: TGCAGCGTTGTCTGGCTAGCGGGAGCCAATGAGCAGTTCTTC; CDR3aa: CSVVWLAGANEQFF
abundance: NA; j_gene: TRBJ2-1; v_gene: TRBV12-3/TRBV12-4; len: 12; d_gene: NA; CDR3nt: TGTGCCAGCAGTTTACCAGTCAGTGAGCAGTTCTTC; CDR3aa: CASSLPVSEQFF
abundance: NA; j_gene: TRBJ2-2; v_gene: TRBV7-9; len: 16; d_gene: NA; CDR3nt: TGTGCCAGCAGCCGATTGGAACTAGCCTTCACCGGGGAGCTGTTTTTT; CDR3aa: CASSRLELAFTGELFF
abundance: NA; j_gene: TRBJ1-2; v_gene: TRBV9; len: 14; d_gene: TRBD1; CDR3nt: TGTGCCAGCAGCGCATCGGACAGGAACTATGGCTACACCTTC; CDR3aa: CASSASDRNYGYTF
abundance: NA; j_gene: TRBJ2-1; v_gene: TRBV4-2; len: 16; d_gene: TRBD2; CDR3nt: TGTGCCAGCAGCCTTTCCACTAGCGGGGCCTTCAATGAGCAGTTCTTC; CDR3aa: CASSLSTSGAFNEQFF
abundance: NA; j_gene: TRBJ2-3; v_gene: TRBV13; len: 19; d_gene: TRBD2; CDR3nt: TGTGCCAGCAGCTTAGGCCCGGAAGGTAGCGGGGGGCGTCCAGATACGCAGTATTTT; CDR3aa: CASSLGPEGSGGRPDTQYF
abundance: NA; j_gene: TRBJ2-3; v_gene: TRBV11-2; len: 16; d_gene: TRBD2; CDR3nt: TGTGCCAGCAGCTTCAGTAGCGGGCATAGCACAGATACGCAGTATTTT; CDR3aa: CASSFSSGHSTDTQYF
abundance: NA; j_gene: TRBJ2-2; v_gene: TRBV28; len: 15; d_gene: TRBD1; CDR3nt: TGTGCCAGCAGTTTCACAGGGGGTCACACCGGGGAGCTGTTTTTT; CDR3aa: CASSFTGGHTGELFF
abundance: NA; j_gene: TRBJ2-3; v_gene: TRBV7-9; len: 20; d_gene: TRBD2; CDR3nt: TGTGCCAGCAGCAAAAGGGCGGTTGAGACTAGCGGGGGGCCTTTAGATACGCAGTATTTT; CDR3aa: CASSKRAVETSGGPLDTQYF
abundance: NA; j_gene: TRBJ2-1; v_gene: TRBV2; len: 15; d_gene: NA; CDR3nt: TGTGCCAGCAGGGACCCGGGACTCCGGGACGATGAGCAGTTCTTC; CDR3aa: CASRDPGLRDDEQFF
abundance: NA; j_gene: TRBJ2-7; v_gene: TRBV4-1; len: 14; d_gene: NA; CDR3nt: TGCGCCAGCAGCCTCAGGGGACCGGGCTACGAGCAGTACTTC; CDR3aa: CASSLRGPGYEQYF
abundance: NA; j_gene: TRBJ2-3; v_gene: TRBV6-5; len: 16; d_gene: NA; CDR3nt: TGTGCCAGCAGTTACTCGATACACCCTAGCACAGATACGCAGTATTTT; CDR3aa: CASSYSIHPSTDTQYF
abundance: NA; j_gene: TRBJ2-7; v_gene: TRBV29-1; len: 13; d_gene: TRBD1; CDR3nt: TGCAGCGTGCATAACGGACAGGGCTACGAGCAGTACTTC; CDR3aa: CSVHNGQGYEQYF
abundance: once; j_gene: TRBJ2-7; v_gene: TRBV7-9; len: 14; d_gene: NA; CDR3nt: TGTGCCAGCAGCTTAGGGTTATCATCGGACGAGCAGTACTTC; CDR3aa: CASSLGLSSDEQYF
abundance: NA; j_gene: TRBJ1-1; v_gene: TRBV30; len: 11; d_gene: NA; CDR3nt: TGTGCCTGGGGGCAAGCGTACGAAGCTTTCTTT; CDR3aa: CAWGQAYEAFF
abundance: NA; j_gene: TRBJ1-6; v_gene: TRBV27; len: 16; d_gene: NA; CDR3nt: TGTGCCAGCAGTTTACAGTCTAGCTCCTATAATTCACCCCTCCACTTT; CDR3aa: CASSLQSSSYNSPLHF
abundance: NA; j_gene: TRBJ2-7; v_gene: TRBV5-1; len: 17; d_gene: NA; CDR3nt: TGCGCCAGCAGCTTGTCCTCCACGGTTCAACCTCTAGCGGAGCAGTACTTC; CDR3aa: CASSLSSTVQPLAEQYF
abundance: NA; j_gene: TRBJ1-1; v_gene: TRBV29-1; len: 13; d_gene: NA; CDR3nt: TGCAGCGTTGATGGGGCGGCGAACACTGAAGCTTTCTTT; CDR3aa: CSVDGAANTEAFF
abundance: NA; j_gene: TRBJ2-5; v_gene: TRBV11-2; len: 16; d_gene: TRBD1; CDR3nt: TGTGCCAGCAGCCGCCCTTCCGGGACAGGGCAAGAGACCCAGTACTTC; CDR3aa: CASSRPSGTGQETQYF
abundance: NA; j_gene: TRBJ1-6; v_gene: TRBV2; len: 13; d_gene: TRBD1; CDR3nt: TGTGCCTCCAGAGGACAGGGTTGGTCACCCCTCCACTTT; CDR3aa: CASRGQGWSPLHF
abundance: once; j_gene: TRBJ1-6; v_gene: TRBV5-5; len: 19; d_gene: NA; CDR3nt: TGTGCCAGCAGCTCGACCCGGGACATAGGAAGGCTTAGAAATTCACCCCTCCACTTT; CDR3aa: CASSSTRDIGRLRNSPLHF
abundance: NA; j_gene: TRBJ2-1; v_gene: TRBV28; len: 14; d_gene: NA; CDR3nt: TGTGCCAGCAGCCTAATAAGCTCCTACAATGAGCAGTTCTTC; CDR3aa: CASSLISSYNEQFF
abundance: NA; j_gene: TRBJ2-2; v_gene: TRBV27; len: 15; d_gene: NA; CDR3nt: TGTGCCAGCAGTTTATCCCCCCTCCACACCGGGGAGCTGTTTTTT; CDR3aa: CASSLSPLHTGELFF
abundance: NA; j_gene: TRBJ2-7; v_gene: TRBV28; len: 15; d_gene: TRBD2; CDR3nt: TGTGCCAGCTATCCCCGGGGGGAGGTGTCCTACGAGCAGTACTTC; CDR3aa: CASYPRGEVSYEQYF
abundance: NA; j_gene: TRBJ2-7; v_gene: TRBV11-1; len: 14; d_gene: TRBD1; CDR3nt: TGTGCCAGCAGCCCCGCGGACAGGGCTCCCGAGCAGTACTTC; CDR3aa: CASSPADRAPEQYF
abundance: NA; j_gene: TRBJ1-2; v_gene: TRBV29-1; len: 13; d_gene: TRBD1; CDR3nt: TGCAGTACTACAGGGGGCGAAGGCTATGGCTACACCTTC; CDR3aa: CSTTGGEGYGYTF
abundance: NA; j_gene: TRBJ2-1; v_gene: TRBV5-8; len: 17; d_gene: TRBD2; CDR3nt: TGTGCCAGCAGCTTGGCCGGAACGACTAGCGGGAACAATGAGCAGTTCTTC; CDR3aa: CASSLAGTTSGNNEQFF
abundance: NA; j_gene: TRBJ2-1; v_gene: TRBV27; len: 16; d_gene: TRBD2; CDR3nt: TGTGCCAGCAGTCTATCTAGCGGTCTCTCCTACAATGAGCAGTTCTTC; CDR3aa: CASSLSSGLSYNEQFF
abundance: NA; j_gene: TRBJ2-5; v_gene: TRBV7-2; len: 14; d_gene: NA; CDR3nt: TGTGCCAGCAGCAAATACGGGATCCAAGAGACCCAGTACTTC; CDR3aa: CASSKYGIQETQYF
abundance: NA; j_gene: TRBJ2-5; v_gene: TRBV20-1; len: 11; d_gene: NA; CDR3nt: TGCAGTGCTAGAGATCGGGAGACCCAGTACTTC; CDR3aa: CSARDRETQYF
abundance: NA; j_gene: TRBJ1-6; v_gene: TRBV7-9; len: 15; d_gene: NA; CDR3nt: TGTGCCAGCAGCCCAAACCTTGGACTGTATTCACCCCTCCACTTT; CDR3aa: CASSPNLGLYSPLHF
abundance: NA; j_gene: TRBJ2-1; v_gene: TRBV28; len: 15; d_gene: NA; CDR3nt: TGTGCCAGCAGTTTCTCTGCGGAAGTCTACAATGAGCAGTTCTTC; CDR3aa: CASSFSAEVYNEQFF
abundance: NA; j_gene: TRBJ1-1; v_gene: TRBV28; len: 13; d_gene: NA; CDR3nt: TGTGCCAGCAACTGGGTTGGCGGCACTGAAGCTTTCTTT; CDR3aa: CASNWVGGTEAFF
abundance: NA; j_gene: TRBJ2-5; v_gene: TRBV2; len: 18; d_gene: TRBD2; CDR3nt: TGTGCCAGCAGCCCTACCCTGACGGGGGGGTTCTTCCAAGAGACCCAGTACTTC; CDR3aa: CASSPTLTGGFFQETQYF
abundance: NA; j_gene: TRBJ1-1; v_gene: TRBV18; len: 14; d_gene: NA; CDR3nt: TGTGCCAGCTCACCAACCCCGGAGTTCACTGAAGCTTTCTTT; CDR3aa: CASSPTPEFTEAFF
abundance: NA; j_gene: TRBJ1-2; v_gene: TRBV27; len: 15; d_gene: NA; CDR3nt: TGTGCCAGCAGTTTCCGCAGGGATTCTGACTATGGCTACACCTTC; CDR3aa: CASSFRRDSDYGYTF